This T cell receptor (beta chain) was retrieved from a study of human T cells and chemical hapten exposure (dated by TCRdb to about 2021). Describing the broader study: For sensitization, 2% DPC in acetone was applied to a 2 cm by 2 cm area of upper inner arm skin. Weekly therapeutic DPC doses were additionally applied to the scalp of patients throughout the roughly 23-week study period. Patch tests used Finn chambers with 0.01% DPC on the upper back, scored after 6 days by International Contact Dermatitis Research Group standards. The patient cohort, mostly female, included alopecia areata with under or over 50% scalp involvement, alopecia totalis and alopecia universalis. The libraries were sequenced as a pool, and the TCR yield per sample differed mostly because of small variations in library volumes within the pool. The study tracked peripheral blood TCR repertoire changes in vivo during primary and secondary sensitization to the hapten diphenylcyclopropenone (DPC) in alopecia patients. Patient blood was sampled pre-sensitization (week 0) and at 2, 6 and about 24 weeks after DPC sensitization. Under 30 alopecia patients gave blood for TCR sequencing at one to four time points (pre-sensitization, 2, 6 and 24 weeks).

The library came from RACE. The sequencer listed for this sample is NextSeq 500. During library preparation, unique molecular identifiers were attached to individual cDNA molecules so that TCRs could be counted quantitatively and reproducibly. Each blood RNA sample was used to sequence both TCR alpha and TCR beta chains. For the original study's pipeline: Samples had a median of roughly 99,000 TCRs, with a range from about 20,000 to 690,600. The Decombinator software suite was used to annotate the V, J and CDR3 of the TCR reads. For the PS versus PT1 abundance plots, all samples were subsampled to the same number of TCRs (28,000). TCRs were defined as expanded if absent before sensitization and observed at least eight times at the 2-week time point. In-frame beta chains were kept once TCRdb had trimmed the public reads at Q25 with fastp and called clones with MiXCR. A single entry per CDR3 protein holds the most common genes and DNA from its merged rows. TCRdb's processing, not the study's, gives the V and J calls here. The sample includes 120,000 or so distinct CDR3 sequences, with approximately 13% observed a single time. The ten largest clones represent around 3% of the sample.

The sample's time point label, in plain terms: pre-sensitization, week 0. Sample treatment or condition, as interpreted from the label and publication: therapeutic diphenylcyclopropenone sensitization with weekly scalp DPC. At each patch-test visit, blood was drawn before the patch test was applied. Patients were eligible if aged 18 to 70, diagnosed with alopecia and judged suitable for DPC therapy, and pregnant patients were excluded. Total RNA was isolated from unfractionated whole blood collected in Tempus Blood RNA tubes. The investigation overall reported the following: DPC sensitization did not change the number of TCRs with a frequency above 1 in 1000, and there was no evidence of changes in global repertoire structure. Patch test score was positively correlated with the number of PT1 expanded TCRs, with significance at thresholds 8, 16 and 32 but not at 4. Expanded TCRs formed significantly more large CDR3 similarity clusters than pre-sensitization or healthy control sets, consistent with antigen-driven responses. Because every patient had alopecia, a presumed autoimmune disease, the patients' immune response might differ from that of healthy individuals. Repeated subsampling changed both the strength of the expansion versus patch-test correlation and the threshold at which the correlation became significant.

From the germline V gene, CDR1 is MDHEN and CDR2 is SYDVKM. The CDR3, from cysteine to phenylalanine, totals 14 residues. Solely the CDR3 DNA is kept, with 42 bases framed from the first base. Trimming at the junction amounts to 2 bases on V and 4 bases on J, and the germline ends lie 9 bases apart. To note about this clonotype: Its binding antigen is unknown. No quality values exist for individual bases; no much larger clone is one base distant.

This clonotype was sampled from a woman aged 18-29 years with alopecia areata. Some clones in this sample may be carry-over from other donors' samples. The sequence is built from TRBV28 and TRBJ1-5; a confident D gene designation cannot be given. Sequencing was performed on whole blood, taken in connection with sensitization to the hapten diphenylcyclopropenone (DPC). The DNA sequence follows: TGTGCCAGCAGTTTACTACCCACAAATCAGCCCCAGCATTTT. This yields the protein CASSLLPTNQPQHF.